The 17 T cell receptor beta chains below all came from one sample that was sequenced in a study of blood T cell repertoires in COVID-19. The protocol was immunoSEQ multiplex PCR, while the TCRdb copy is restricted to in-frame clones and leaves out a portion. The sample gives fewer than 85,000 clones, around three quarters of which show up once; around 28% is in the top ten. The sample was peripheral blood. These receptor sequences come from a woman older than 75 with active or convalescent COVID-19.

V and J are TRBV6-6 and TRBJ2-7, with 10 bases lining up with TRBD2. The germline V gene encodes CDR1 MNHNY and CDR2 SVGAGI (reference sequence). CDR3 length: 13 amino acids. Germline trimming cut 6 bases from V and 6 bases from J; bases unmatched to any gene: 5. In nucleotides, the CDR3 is TGTGCCAGCAGCACTAGCGGGGTCGGCGAGCAGTACTTC. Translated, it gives CASSTSGVGEQYF.

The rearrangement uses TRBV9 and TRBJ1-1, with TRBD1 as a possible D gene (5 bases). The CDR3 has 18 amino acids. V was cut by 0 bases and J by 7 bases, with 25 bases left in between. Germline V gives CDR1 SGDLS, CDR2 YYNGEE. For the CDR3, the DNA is TGTGCCAGCAGCGTAGAGGCCCTCGACAGCACCTTCGGAGTTGAAGCTTTCTTT. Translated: CASSVEALDSTFGVEAFF.

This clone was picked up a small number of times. CDR3 coding DNA: TGCGCCAGCAGCGAAACAGGGGGCGGAAGCTTCGGGGAGCTGTTTTTT. Amino acids: CASSETGGGSFGELFF. The chain carries TRBV5-1 and TRBJ2-2; TRBD1 matches at 9 bases. Germline V lookup: CDR1 SGHRS, CDR2 YFSETQ. V was clipped by 4 bases and J by 7 bases; unmatched bases: 11. The CDR3 contains 16 residues.

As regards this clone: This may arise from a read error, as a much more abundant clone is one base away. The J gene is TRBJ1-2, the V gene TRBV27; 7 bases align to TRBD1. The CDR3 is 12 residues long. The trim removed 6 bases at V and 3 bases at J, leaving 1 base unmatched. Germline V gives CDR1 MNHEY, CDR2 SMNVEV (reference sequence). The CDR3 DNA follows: TGTGCCAGCAGCACAGGGGACTATGGCTACACCTTC. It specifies CASSTGDYGYTF.

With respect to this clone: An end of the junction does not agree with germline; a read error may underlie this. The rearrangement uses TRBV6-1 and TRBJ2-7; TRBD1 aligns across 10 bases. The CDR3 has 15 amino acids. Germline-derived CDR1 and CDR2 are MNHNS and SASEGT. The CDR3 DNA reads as TGTGCCAGCAGTCAAGCAGGGACAGGGGTAGACGAGCAGTACTTC. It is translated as CASSQAGTGVDEQYF.

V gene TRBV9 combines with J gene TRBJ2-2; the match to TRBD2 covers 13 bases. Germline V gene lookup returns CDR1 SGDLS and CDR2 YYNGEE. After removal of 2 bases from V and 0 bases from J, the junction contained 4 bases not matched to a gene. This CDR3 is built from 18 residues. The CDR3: CASSVTSGGPTNTGELFF. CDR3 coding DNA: TGTGCCAGCAGCGTGACTAGCGGGGGGCCCACGAACACCGGGGAGCTGTTTTTT. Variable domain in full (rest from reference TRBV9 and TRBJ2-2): DSGVTQTPKHLITATGQRVTLRCSPRSGDLSVYWYQQSLDQGLQFLIQYYNGEERAKGNILERFSAQQFPDLHSELNLSSLELGDSALYFCASSVTSGGPTNTGELFFGEGSRLTVL.

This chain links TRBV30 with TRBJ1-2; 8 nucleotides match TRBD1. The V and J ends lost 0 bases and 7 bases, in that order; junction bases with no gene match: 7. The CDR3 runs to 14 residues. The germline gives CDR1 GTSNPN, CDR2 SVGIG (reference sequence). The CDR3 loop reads CAWSVGQGRVGYTF. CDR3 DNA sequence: TGTGCCTGGAGTGTCGGACAGGGTAGGGTTGGCTACACCTTC.

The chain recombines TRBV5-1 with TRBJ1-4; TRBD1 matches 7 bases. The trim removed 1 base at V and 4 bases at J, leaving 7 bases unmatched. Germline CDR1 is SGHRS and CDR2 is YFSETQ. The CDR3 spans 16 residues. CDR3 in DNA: TGCGCCAGCAGCTTGAGAGCCGGGACAGTTAATGAAAAACTGTTTTTT. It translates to CASSLRAGTVNEKLFF.

CDR3 in DNA: TGTGCCATCGGGTCCGGACAGGGTCTTAATGAGCAGTTCTTC. Translating it yields CAIGSGQGLNEQFF. This rearrangement joins TRBV10-3 to TRBJ2-1; 8 bases are a match to TRBD1. J was trimmed by 7 bases and V by 8 bases; bases with no gene match: 10. Germline loops: CDR1 ENHRY, CDR2 SYGVKD. The CDR3 is 14 amino acids.

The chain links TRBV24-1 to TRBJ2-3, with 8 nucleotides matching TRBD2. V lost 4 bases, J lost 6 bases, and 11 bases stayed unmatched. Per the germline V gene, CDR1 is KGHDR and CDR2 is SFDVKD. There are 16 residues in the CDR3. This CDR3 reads CATSDTGGPGLDTQYF. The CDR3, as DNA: TGTGCCACCAGTGACACGGGGGGGCCGGGATTGGATACGCAGTATTTT.

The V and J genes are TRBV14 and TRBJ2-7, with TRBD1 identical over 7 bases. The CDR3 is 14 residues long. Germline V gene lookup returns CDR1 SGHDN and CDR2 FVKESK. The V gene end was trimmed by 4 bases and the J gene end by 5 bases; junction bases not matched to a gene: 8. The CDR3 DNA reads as TGTGCCAGCAGCCGAGGAGACAGGGTTAACGAGCAGTACTTC. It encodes CASSRGDRVNEQYF. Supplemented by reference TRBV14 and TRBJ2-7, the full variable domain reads EAGVTQFPSHSVIEKGQTVTLRCDPISGHDNLYWYRRVMGKEIKFLLHFVKESKQDESGMPNNRFLAERTGGTYSTLKVQPAELEDSGVYFCASSRGDRVNEQYFGPGTRLTVT.

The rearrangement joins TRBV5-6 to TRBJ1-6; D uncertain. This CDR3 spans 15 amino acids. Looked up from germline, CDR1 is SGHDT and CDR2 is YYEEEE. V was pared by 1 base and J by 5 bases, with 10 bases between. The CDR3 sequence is CASSLISSDNSPLHF. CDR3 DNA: TGTGCCAGCAGCTTGATCTCTTCGGATAATTCACCCCTCCACTTT.

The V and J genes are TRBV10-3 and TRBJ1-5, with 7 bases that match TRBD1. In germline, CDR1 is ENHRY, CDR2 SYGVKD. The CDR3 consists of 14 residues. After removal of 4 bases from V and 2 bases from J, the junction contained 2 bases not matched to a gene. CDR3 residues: CAISGQGGNQPQHF. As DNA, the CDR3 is TGTGCCATCAGTGGGCAGGGGGGCAATCAGCCCCAGCATTTT.

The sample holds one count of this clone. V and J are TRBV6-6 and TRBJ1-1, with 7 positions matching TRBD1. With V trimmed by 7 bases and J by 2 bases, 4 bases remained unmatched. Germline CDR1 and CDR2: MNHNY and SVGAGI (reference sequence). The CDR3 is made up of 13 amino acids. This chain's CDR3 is CASNRGPNTEAFF. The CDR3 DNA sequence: TGTGCCAGCAACAGGGGACCAAACACTGAAGCTTTCTTT.

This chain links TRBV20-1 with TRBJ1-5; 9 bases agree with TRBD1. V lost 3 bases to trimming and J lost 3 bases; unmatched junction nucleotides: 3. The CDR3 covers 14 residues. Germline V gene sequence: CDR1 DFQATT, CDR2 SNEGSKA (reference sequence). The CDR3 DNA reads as TGCAGTGCTAGTGGGGACAGGGACAATCAGCCCCAGCATTTT. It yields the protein CSASGDRDNQPQHF.

CDR3 DNA: TGTGCCAGCAGCCTGACAGTAGGATCACCCCTCCACTTT. Its translation: CASSLTVGSPLHF. The rearrangement uses TRBV6-5 and TRBJ1-6; the D gene is possibly TRBD1 (5 bases). V shed 6 bases and J shed 10 bases, with 13 bases lying between them. CDR1 is MNHEY and CDR2 is SVGAGI in the germline V gene. This CDR3 contains 13 residues.

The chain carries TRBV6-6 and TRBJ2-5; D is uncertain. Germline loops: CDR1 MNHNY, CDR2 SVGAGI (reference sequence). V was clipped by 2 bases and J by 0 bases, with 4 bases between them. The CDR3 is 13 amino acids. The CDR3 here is CASSYRDQETQYF. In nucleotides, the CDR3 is TGTGCCAGCAGTTACCGAGACCAAGAGACCCAGTACTTC.